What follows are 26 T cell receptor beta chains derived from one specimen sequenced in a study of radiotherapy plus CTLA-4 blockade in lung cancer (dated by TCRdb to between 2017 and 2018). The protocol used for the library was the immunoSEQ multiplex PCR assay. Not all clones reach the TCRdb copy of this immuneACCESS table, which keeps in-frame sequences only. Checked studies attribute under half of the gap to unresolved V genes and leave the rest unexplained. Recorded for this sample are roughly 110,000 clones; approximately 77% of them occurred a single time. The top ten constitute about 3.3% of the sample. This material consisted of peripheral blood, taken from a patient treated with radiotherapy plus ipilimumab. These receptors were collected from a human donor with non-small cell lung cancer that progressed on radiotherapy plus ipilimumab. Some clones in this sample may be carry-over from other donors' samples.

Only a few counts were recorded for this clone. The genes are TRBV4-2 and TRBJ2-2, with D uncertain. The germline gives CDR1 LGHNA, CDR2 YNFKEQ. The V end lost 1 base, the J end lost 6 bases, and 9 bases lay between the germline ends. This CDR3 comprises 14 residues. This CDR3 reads CASSQVPLPGELFF. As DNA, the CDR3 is TGTGCCAGCAGCCAAGTACCCCTCCCCGGGGAGCTGTTTTTT.

This chain's CDR3 is CASSYTPFNEQFF. The CDR3 region has the DNA TGTGCCAGCAGTTACACCCCCTTCAATGAGCAGTTCTTC. The chain uses TRBV6-6 and TRBJ2-1; D unresolved. Germline loops: CDR1 MNHNY, CDR2 SVGAGI (reference sequence). With 2 bases removed from V and 6 bases from J, the gap between germline ends came to 8 bases. This CDR3 has 13 amino acids.

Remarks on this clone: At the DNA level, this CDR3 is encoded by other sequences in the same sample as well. The CDR3 here is CASSEGDTNEKLFF. The DNA for the CDR3 is TGTGCCAGCAGTGAAGGGGATACCAATGAAAAACTGTTTTTT. The chain is built from TRBV6-1 and TRBJ1-4; unclear D gene. The CDR3 is 14 residues long. V lost 1 base and J 5 bases, leaving 8 bases between the germline ends. From germline, CDR1 is MNHNS and CDR2 SASEGT.

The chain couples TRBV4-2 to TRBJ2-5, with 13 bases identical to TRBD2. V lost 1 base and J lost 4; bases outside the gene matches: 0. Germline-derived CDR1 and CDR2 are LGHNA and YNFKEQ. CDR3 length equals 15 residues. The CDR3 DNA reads TGTGCCAGCAGCCAAGGACTAGCGGGGGGAGAGACCCAGTACTTC. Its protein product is CASSQGLAGGETQYF.

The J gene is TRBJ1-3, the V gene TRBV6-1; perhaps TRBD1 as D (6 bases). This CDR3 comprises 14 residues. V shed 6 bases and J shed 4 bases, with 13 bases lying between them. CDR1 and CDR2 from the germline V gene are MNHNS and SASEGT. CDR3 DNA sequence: TGTGCCAGCAGCTTCACAGGGTTCGGAAACACCATATATTTT. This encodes CASSFTGFGNTIYF.

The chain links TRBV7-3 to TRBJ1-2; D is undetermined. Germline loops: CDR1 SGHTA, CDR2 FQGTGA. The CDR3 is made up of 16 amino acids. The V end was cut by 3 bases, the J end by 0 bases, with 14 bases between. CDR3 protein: CASSFVVRLANYGYTF. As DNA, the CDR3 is TGTGCCAGCAGCTTCGTGGTGAGGTTGGCTAACTATGGCTACACCTTC.

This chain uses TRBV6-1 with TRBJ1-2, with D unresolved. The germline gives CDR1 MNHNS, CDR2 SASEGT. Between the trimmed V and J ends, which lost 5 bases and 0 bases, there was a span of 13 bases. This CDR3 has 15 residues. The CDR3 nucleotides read TGTGCCAGCAGTCGAGCCATAGCTCCTAACTATGGCTACACCTTC. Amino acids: CASSRAIAPNYGYTF.

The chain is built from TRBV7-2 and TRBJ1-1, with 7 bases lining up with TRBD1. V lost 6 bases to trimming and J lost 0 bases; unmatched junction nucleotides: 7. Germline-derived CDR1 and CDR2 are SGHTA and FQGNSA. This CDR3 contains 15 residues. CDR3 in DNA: TGTGCCAGCAGACGACAGGGACTCATGAACACTGAAGCTTTCTTT. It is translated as CASRRQGLMNTEAFF.

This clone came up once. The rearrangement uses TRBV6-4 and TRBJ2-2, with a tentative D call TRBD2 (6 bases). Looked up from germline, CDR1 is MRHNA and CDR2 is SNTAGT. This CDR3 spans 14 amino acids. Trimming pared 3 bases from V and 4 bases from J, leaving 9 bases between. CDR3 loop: CASSERGSTGELFF. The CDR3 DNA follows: TGTGCCAGCAGTGAGCGGGGTTCCACCGGGGAGCTGTTTTTT.

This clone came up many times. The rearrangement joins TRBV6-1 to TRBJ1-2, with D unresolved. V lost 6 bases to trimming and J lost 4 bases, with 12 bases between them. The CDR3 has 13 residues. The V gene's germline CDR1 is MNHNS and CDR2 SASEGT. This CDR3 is CASSYGPIYGYTF. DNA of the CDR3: TGTGCCAGCAGCTACGGGCCGATCTATGGCTACACCTTC.

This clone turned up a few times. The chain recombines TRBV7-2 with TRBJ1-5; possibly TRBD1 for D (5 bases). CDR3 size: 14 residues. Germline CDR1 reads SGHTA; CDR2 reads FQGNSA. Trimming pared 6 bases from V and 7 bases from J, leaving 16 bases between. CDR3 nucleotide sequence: TGTGCCAGCAGGGAGAGTGGGGACGAACAGCCCCAGCATTTT. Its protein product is CASRESGDEQPQHF.

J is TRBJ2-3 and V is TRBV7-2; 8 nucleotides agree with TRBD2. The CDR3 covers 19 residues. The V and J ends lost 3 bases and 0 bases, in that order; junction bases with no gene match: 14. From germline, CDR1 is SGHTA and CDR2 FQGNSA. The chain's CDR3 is CASSLLTSGRPQSTDTQYF. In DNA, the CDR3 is TGTGCCAGCAGCTTGTTAACTAGCGGCAGACCTCAAAGCACAGATACGCAGTATTTT.

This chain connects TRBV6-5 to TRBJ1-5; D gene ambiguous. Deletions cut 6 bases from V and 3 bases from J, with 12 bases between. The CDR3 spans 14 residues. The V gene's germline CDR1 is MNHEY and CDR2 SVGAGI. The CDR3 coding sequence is TGTGCCAGCAGCCCCTCTCTTATCAATCAGCCCCAGCATTTT. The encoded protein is CASSPSLINQPQHF.

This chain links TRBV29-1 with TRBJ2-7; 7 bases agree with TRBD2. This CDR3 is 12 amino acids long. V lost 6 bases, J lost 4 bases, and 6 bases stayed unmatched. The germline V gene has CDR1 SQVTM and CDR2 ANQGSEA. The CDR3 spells CSVMFSGYEQYF. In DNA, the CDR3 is TGCAGCGTGATGTTTAGCGGGTACGAGCAGTACTTC.

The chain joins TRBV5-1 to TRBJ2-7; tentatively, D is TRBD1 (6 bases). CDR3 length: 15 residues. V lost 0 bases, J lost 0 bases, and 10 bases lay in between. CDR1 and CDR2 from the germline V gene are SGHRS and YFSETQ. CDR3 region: CASSLGDIISYEQYF. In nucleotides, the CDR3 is TGCGCCAGCAGCTTGGGGGACATAATCTCCTACGAGCAGTACTTC.

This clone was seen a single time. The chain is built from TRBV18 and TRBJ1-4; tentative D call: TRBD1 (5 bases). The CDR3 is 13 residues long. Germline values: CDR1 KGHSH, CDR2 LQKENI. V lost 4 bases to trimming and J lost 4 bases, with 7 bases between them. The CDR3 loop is CASSLRGNEKLFF. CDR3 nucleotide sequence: TGTGCCAGCTCACTAAGGGGTAATGAAAAACTGTTTTTT.

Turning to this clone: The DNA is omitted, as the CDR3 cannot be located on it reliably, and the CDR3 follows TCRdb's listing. CDR3 in amino acids: CASSLGVGPGNTIYF. The rearrangement links TRBV7-2 to TRBJ1-3. The CDR3 is 15 residues long, counting both termini. Germline-derived CDR1 and CDR2 are SGHTA and FQGNSA.

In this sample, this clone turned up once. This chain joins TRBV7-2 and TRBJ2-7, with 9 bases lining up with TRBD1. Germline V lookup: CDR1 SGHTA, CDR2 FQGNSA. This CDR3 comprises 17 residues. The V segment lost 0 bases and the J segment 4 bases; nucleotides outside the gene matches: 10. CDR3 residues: CASSLALTGGGSYEQYF. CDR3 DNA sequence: TGTGCCAGCAGCTTAGCCTTGACAGGGGGTGGGTCATACGAGCAGTACTTC.

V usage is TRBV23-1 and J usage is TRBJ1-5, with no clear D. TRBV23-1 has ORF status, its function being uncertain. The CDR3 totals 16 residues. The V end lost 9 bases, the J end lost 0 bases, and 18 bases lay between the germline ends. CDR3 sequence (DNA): TGCGCCAGAAACCTACAGATATCATATAGCAATCAGCCCCAGCATTTT. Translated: CARNLQISYSNQPQHF.

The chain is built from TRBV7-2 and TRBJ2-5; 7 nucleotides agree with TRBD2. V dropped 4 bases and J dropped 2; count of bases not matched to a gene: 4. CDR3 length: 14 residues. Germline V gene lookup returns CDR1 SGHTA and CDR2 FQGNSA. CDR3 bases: TGTGCCAGCAGCTCCTCTAGCGGACAAGAGACCCAGTACTTC. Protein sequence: CASSSSSGQETQYF.

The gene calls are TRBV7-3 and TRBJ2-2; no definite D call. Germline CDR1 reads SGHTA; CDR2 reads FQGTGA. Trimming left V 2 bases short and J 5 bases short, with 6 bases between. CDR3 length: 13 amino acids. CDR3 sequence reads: CASSLQVTGELFF. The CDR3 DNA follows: TGTGCCAGCAGCTTACAGGTTACCGGGGAGCTGTTTTTT.

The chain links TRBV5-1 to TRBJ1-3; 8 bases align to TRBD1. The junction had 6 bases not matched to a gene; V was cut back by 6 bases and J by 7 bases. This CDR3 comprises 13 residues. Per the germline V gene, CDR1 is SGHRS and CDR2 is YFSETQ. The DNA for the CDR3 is TGCGCCAGCAATACGGGACAGGATAACACCATATATTTT. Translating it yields CASNTGQDNTIYF.

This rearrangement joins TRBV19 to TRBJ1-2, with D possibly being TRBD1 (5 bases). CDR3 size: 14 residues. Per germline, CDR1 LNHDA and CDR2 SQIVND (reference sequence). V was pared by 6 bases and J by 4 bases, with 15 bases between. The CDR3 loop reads CASSANRGIYGYTF. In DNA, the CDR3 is TGTGCCAGTAGCGCAAACCGGGGGATCTATGGCTACACCTTC.

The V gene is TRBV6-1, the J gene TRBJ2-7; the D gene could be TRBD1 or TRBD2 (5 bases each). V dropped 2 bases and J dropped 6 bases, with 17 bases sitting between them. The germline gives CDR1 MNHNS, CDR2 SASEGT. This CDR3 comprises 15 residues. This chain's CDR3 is CASSEMTAGVGEQYF. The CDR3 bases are TGTGCCAGCAGTGAAATGACAGCCGGGGTGGGCGAGCAGTACTTC.

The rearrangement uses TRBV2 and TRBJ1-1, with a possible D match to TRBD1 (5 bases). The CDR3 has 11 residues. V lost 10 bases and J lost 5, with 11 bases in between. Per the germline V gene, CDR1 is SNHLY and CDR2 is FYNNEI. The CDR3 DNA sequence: TGTGCCACCGGGACTTTGACTGAAGCTTTCTTT. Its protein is CATGTLTEAFF.

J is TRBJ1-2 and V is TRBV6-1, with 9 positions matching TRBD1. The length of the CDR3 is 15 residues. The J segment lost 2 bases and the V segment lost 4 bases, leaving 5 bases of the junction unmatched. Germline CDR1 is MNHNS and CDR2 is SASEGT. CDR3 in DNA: TGTGCCAGCAGTGGATGGGACAGGGCCAACTATGGCTACACCTTC. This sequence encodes CASSGWDRANYGYTF.